This T cell receptor (beta chain) was documented in a study of cytotoxic CD8 clonotypes in ibrutinib-treated CLL. For the study at large: For this cohort, patients were approximately ten relapsed/refractory and about 16 treatment-naive, while 17 to 18 were IGHV unmutated.

The V end was cut by 3 bases, the J end by 5 bases, with 14 bases between. CDR3 length: 16 amino acids. Germline lookup yields CDR1 LNHNV and CDR2 YYDKDF (reference sequence). Assay: immunoSEQ multiplex PCR; the TCRdb copy retains only in-frame clones and omits some. The sample has 40,000 to 50,000 clones; more than 55% are singletons. This sequence originates from a human donor with chronic lymphocytic leukemia. Sequences were derived from PBMCs, sampled after 24 months of ibrutinib treatment. The chain is built from TRBV15 and TRBJ1-6, with TRBD1 as a possible D gene (6 bases). CDR3 in amino acids: CATSRARTVNNSPLHF. The DNA for the CDR3 is TGTGCCACCAGCAGGGCCCGGACAGTCAATAATTCACCCCTCCACTTT.